One and the same sample provided the 26 T cell receptor beta chains below, sequenced in a study of beta chain features in type 1 diabetes. TCRB transcripts that were expressed got sequenced, as all of the isolated RNA had been reverse transcribed. Repertoires were generated with immunoSEQ multiplex PCR, while TCRdb's copy carries only in-frame clones and drops some. The sample comprises 450,000 to 600,000 clones, approximately 30% of which are singletons, and around 0.065% rests with the top ten. Sequencing was performed on naive CD4+ T cells from blood. All receptors derive from a man younger than 35 in good health.

The chain uses TRBV7-7 and TRBJ2-7, with TRBD1 matching over 8 bases. Looked up from germline, CDR1 is SSHAT and CDR2 is FNYEAQ (reference sequence). V was clipped by 1 base and J by 6 bases; unmatched bases: 2. CDR3 length: 13 amino acids. This chain's CDR3 is CASSLDQGAEQYF. CDR3 nucleotides: TGTGCCAGCAGCTTAGACCAGGGGGCCGAGCAGTACTTC.

This clone has just a few counts. J is TRBJ2-5 and V is TRBV5-1; tentative D call: TRBD2 (5 bases). Trimming removed 4 bases at V and 7 bases at J, with 14 bases between. Per germline, CDR1 SGHRS and CDR2 YFSETQ. This CDR3 spans 13 amino acids. The CDR3 DNA is TGCGCCAGCAGCCTGGACCCGGCGGGGACCCAGTACTTC. Translating it yields CASSLDPAGTQYF.

In this sample, this clone turned up a few times. The gene calls are TRBV9 and TRBJ2-1; 8 positions agree with TRBD2. The germline V gene encodes CDR1 SGDLS and CDR2 YYNGEE. J gave up 4 bases and V 1 base, and 4 bases lay outside the gene matches. This CDR3 is built from 15 residues. CDR3 sequence (DNA): TGTGCCAGCAGCGTACAGAGCGGGGGTTACAATGAGCAGTTCTTC. This sequence encodes CASSVQSGGYNEQFF.

V gene TRBV30 combines with J gene TRBJ2-7; D not certain. The germline CDR1 and CDR2 sequences are GTSNPN and SVGIG (reference sequence). The CDR3 contains 17 residues. V was shortened by 1 base and J by 0 bases, with 19 bases between the two germline ends. This CDR3 is CAWSGSGLRDSSYEQYF. CDR3 sequence (DNA): TGTGCCTGGAGTGGATCCGGTCTTAGAGACTCCTCCTACGAGCAGTACTTC.

This clone appeared once. V gene TRBV28 combines with J gene TRBJ2-1; 12 bases align to TRBD2. V shed 4 bases and J 7 bases; nucleotides not matched to a gene: 8. The CDR3 sequence is 16 residues long. Germline CDR1 and CDR2: MDHEN and SYDVKM. CDR3 loop: CASSYLLAGGWNEQFF. The CDR3 DNA is TGTGCCAGCAGTTACCTGCTAGCGGGAGGGTGGAATGAGCAGTTCTTC.

This clone was seen a few times. The chain recombines TRBV15 with TRBJ1-2, with 8 positions matching TRBD1. Germline CDR1 LNHNV, CDR2 YYDKDF (reference sequence). Losses at the gene ends were 2 bases for V and 1 base for J; bases not matched to a gene: 12. The CDR3 has 18 residues. CDR3 DNA sequence: TGTGCCACCAGCAGATATTCGACAGGGGCGACGGGTAACTATGGCTACACCTTC. Amino acids: CATSRYSTGATGNYGYTF. Full variable domain (outside the CDR3, taken from reference TRBV15 and TRBJ1-2): DAMVIQNPRYQVTQFGKPVTLSCSQTLNHNVMYWYQQKSSQAPKLLFHYYDKDFNNEADTPDNFQSRRPNTSFCFLDIRSPGLGDTAMYLCATSRYSTGATGNYGYTFGSGTRLTVV.

The chain links TRBV25-1 to TRBJ2-7, with TRBD1 as a possible D gene (6 bases). The germline V gene encodes CDR1 MGHDK and CDR2 SYGVNS. The CDR3 spans 16 residues. The V end was cut by 4 bases, the J end by 2 bases, with 18 bases between. The CDR3 DNA reads as TGTGCCAGCAGTGCTCACGGGACACGAGGGACCTACGAGCAGTACTTC. This encodes CASSAHGTRGTYEQYF.

J is TRBJ2-1 and V is TRBV5-4; 8 nucleotides agree with TRBD2. This CDR3 region has 17 residues. Losses at the gene ends were 4 bases for V and 4 bases for J; bases not matched to a gene: 13. CDR1 and CDR2 from the germline V gene are SGHNT and YYREEE (reference sequence). The chain's CDR3 is CASSLLPGAGAYNEQFF. CDR3 nucleotides: TGTGCCAGCAGCCTGCTGCCCGGAGCGGGGGCTTACAATGAGCAGTTCTTC. Variable domain in full (rest from reference TRBV5-4 and TRBJ2-1): ETGVTQSPTHLIKTRGQQVTLRCSSQSGHNTVSWYQQALGQGPQFIFQYYREEENGRGNFPPRFSGLQFPNYSSELNVNALELDDSALYLCASSLLPGAGAYNEQFFGPGTRLTVL.

This chain links TRBV7-9 with TRBJ2-1; TRBD2 is a possible D gene (6 bases). V gave up 6 bases and J gave up 4 bases, with 16 bases separating them. The CDR3 length is 15 residues. The V gene's germline CDR1 is SEHNR and CDR2 FQNEAQ (reference sequence). DNA for the CDR3: TGTGCCAGCAGGTTCGCAGGAGGGAGTTACAATGAGCAGTTCTTC. Translated, it gives CASRFAGGSYNEQFF.

The CDR3 DNA sequence: TGTGCCTGGGCGACAGGGGATTCCTACGAGCAGTACTTC. Its translation is CAWATGDSYEQYF. The rearrangement links TRBV30 to TRBJ2-7, with 8 bases that match TRBD1. V lost 5 bases to trimming and J lost 1 base; unmatched junction nucleotides: 4. The V gene's germline CDR1 is GTSNPN and CDR2 SVGIG (reference sequence). CDR3 size: 13 residues.

The table lists this clone with a few counts. CDR3 loop: CARSLEAAGWAKNIQYF. CDR3 DNA sequence: TGTGCCAGAAGCTTGGAAGCGGCAGGGTGGGCCAAAAACATTCAGTACTTC. The chain carries TRBV5-3 and TRBJ2-4; D tentatively reads TRBD1 or TRBD2 (5 bases each). TRBV5-3 is treated as an ORF (open reading frame) with a function not yet certain. V dropped 0 bases and J dropped 1 base, with 14 bases sitting between them. The CDR3 is made up of 17 amino acids.

The V call is TRBV25-1, the J call TRBJ2-1, with 7 bases fitting TRBD2. The germline V gene has CDR1 MGHDK and CDR2 SYGVNS. The CDR3 loop spans 16 amino acids. The V gene end was trimmed by 1 base and the J gene end by 7 bases; junction bases not matched to a gene: 10. The CDR3 protein is CASSEWASGKKNEQFF. For the CDR3, the DNA is TGTGCCAGCAGTGAATGGGCTAGCGGCAAGAAAAATGAGCAGTTCTTC.

V gene TRBV18 combines with J gene TRBJ2-2, with 10 nucleotides matching TRBD2. In germline, CDR1 is KGHSH, CDR2 LQKENI. V dropped 0 bases and J dropped 3; count of bases not matched to a gene: 1. The CDR3 runs to 16 residues. CDR3 DNA: TGTGCCAGCTCACCACCAGGACTAGCGGACACCGGGGAGCTGTTTTTT. This gives the protein CASSPPGLADTGELFF.

In its sample, this clone was seen a few times. The CDR3 spells CASSGHPNTEAFF. In nucleotides, the CDR3 is TGTGCCAGCAGCGGACACCCGAACACTGAAGCTTTCTTT. This rearrangement joins TRBV27 to TRBJ1-1, with a possible D match to TRBD1 (5 bases). The CDR3 spans 13 residues. Germline V gene data show CDR1 as MNHEY and CDR2 as SMNVEV (reference sequence). V lost 6 bases and J 1 base, leaving 9 bases between the germline ends.

The sample holds a few counts of this clone. The chain carries TRBV4-3 and TRBJ2-2; 13 nucleotides match TRBD2. Germline V gene sequence: CDR1 LGHNA, CDR2 YSLEER. This CDR3 is 15 amino acids long. The trim removed 4 bases at V and 5 bases at J, leaving 1 base unmatched. The CDR3 nucleotides read TGCGCCAGCAGCCCGGGACTAGCGGGAACCGGGGAGCTGTTTTTT. The encoded protein is CASSPGLAGTGELFF.

This clone was recorded a few times. The V gene is TRBV28, the J gene TRBJ2-1; D not resolved. Germline V CDR1 and CDR2: MDHEN, SYDVKM. Trimming took off 11 bases at V and 4 bases at J, with 12 bases between the two ends. CDR3 length: 12 amino acids. The CDR3 loop is CASQRVYNEQFF. In DNA, the CDR3 is TGTGCCTCCCAAAGGGTATACAATGAGCAGTTCTTC. The variable domain in full, completed from reference TRBV28 and TRBJ2-1, reads DVKVTQSSRYLVKRTGEKVFLECVQDMDHENMFWYRQDPGLGLRLIYFSYDVKMKEKGDIPEGYSVSREKKERFSLILESASTNQTSMYLCASQRVYNEQFFGPGTRLTVL.

There are a few counts of this clone. The V and J genes are TRBV7-2 and TRBJ2-5, with TRBD1 identical over 8 bases. V trimming: 5 bases; J trimming: 5 bases; junction bases outside the gene matches: 4. The CDR3 extends over 13 amino acids. Per germline, CDR1 SGHTA and CDR2 FQGNSA. The CDR3 reads CASSRTGLETQYF. The CDR3, as DNA: TGTGCCAGCAGCCGGACAGGGTTGGAGACCCAGTACTTC. Drawing the rest from reference TRBV7-2 and TRBJ2-5, the complete variable domain is GAGVSQSPSNKVTEKGKDVELRCDPISGHTALYWYRQSLGQGLEFLIYFQGNSAPDKSGLPSDRFSAERTGGSVSTLTIQRTQQEDSAVYLCASSRTGLETQYFGPGTRLLVL.

This clone was recorded a few times. For the CDR3, the DNA is TGTGCCAGCAAGATGGAGGGACAGGGAAACAATGAGCAGTTCTTC. Protein sequence: CASKMEGQGNNEQFF. V is TRBV6-1 and J is TRBJ2-1; 9 nucleotides align to TRBD1. The trim removed 7 bases at V and 5 bases at J, leaving 9 bases unmatched. Germline loops: CDR1 MNHNS, CDR2 SASEGT. The CDR3 spans 15 residues.

The chain recombines TRBV7-9 with TRBJ1-2; TRBD1 matches at 7 bases. CDR1 and CDR2 (germline): SEHNR, FQNEAQ (reference sequence). The trim removed 3 bases at V and 2 bases at J, leaving 3 bases unmatched. The CDR3 has 14 amino acids. Written as DNA, the CDR3 is TGTGCCAGCAGCTTGCGGGGACAGAACTATGGCTACACCTTC. Translation gives CASSLRGQNYGYTF. Full variable domain (outside the CDR3, taken from reference TRBV7-9 and TRBJ1-2): DTGVSQNPRHKITKRGQNVTFRCDPISEHNRLYWYRQTLGQGPEFLTYFQNEAQLEKSRLLSDRFSAERPKGSFSTLEIQRTEQGDSAMYLCASSLRGQNYGYTFGSGTRLTVV.

The genes are TRBV4-3 and TRBJ1-5, with a tentative D call TRBD1 (5 bases). The CDR3 contains 15 residues. Between the trimmed V and J ends, which lost 2 bases and 2 bases, there was a span of 10 bases. Germline-derived CDR1 and CDR2 are LGHNA and YSLEER. DNA of the CDR3: TGCGCCAGCAGCCAATCAACACAGGGCAATCAGCCCCAGCATTTT. This encodes CASSQSTQGNQPQHF.

This clone turned up a few times. This chain connects TRBV5-1 to TRBJ2-1; 12 positions agree with TRBD2. V gave up 2 bases and J gave up 4 bases; unmatched junction bases: 4. The CDR3 runs to 16 residues. Germline-derived CDR1 and CDR2 are SGHRS and YFSETQ. The CDR3 DNA sequence: TGCGCCAGCAGCTTTGCCGGGACTAGCGGGTACAATGAGCAGTTCTTC. Protein: CASSFAGTSGYNEQFF. Complete variable domain (other parts from reference TRBV5-1 and TRBJ2-1): KAGVTQTPRYLIKTRGQQVTLSCSPISGHRSVSWYQQTPGQGLQFLFEYFSETQRNKGNFPGRFSGRQFSNSRSEMNVSTLELGDSALYLCASSFAGTSGYNEQFFGPGTRLTVL.

The chain links TRBV28 to TRBJ2-5; 8 bases line up with TRBD1. The V gene end was trimmed by 5 bases and the J gene end by 5 bases; junction bases not matched to a gene: 10. The CDR3 sequence is 15 residues long. Germline CDR1 and CDR2: MDHEN and SYDVKM. CDR3 in DNA: TGTGCCAGCAGTGCTGCCCGGGACAGGAGGGAGACCCAGTACTTC. It yields the protein CASSAARDRRETQYF.

The gene calls are TRBV19 and TRBJ2-1; D might be TRBD2 (5 bases). With 6 bases removed from V and 1 base from J, the gap between germline ends came to 7 bases. Per the germline V gene, CDR1 is LNHDA and CDR2 is SQIVND (reference sequence). The CDR3 runs to 13 residues. DNA for the CDR3: TGTGCCAGTAGCCCGGGGTCCTACAATGAGCAGTTCTTC. It yields the protein CASSPGSYNEQFF. Supplemented by reference TRBV19 and TRBJ2-1, the full variable domain reads DGGITQSPKYLFRKEGQNVTLSCEQNLNHDAMYWYRQDPGQGLRLIYYSQIVNDFQKGDIAEGYSVSREKKESFPLTVTSAQKNPTAFYLCASSPGSYNEQFFGPGTRLTVL.

The CDR3 loop reads CASSVQGRNIQYF. The CDR3, as DNA: TGTGCCAGCAGCGTACAGGGGAGAAACATTCAGTACTTC. The rearrangement uses TRBV2 and TRBJ2-4, with 7 positions matching TRBD1. The CDR3 is 13 residues long. From germline, CDR1 is SNHLY and CDR2 FYNNEI. V trimming: 6 bases; J trimming: 6 bases; junction bases outside the gene matches: 5.

This clone was recorded a few times. The V call is TRBV11-1, the J call TRBJ2-4; 12 bases are a match to TRBD2. The CDR3 totals 14 residues. Germline lookup yields CDR1 SGHAT and CDR2 FQDESV (reference sequence). Trimming at V came to 3 bases and at J to 7 bases, leaving 1 base not matched to a gene. CDR3 nucleotide sequence: TGTGCCAGCAGCTTGACTAGCGGGAGCAACATTCAGTACTTC. This codes for CASSLTSGSNIQYF. Together with reference TRBV11-1 and TRBJ2-4, the CDR3 gives the full variable domain: EAEVAQSPRYKITEKSQAVAFWCDPISGHATLYWYRQILGQGPELLVQFQDESVVDDSQLPKDRFSAERLKGVDSTLKIQPAELGDSAMYLCASSLTSGSNIQYFGAGTRLSVL.

This clone was found a few times. Other DNA sequences in the sample encode the same CDR3. The chain carries TRBV5-4 and TRBJ2-7; TRBD1 matches at 9 bases. Germline V CDR1 and CDR2: SGHNT, YYREEE (reference sequence). The CDR3 has 13 residues. The V gene end was trimmed by 4 bases and the J gene end by 2 bases; junction bases not matched to a gene: 1. The CDR3 sequence: CASSRDRAYEQYF. CDR3 in DNA: TGTGCCAGCAGCCGGGACAGGGCCTACGAGCAGTACTTC.